One and the same sample provided the 2 T cell receptor beta chains below, sequenced in a study of beta chain features in type 1 diabetes. Study findings and constraints: Moderate but significant shortening of TCRB CDR3s was recorded in all four CD4+ subsets from Type 1 diabetes patients.

All of the isolated RNA was reverse transcribed, so expressed TCRB transcripts were sequenced. Sequenced by immunoSEQ multiplex PCR; TCRdb stores in-frame clones only, minus some. The sample yields a few hundred thousand clones, roughly a tenth seen once. These TCRs' antigens remain unknown. The specimen was central memory CD4+ T cells from blood. The receptors come from a man aged 30 to 39 with type 1 diabetes.

This clone was counted between two and nine times. The rearrangement links TRBV6-5 to TRBJ2-5, with D possibly TRBD2 on 6 matching bases. The CDR3 contains 16 residues. CDR1 and CDR2 from the germline V gene are MNHEY and SVGAGI. Deletions cut 0 bases from V and 4 bases from J, with 15 bases between. The CDR3 here is CASSYSFLATPETQYF. CDR3 nucleotides: TGTGCCAGCAGTTACTCGTTCCTAGCGACCCCAGAGACCCAGTACTTC.

The chain is built from TRBV4-1 and TRBJ2-5; 10 bases agree with TRBD1. Germline trimming cut 4 bases from V and 4 bases from J; bases unmatched to any gene: 6. Germline-derived CDR1 and CDR2 are MGHRA and YSYEKL. This CDR3 region has 15 residues. Written as DNA, the CDR3 is TGCGCCAGCAGCCGGGGGACAGGGGTAGGAGAGACCCAGTACTTC. This translates into CASSRGTGVGETQYF.